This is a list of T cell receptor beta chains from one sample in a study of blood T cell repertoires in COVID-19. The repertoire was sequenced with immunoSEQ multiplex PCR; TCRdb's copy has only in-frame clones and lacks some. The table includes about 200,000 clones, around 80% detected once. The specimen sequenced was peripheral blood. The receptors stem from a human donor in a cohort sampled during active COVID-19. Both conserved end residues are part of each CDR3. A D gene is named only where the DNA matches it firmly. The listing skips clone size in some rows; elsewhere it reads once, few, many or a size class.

TGTGCCAGCAGCCCCAGGACATCCAGCAATCAGCCCCAGCATTTT	CASSPRTSSNQPQHF	TRBV3-1/TRBV3-2	TRBJ1-5	.	.
TGCGCCAGCAGCCAAGCCCCCGCCCGGAATGAGCAGTTCTTC	CASSQAPARNEQFF	TRBV4-1	TRBJ2-1	.	.
TGTGCCAGTAGGCCTAGCGGGAGGAACACCGGGGAGCTGTTTTTT	CASRPSGRNTGELFF	TRBV19	TRBJ2-2	.	TRBD2
TGTGCCAGCAGCGAAGACAGGGGGGCCACAGATACGCAGTATTTT	CASSEDRGATDTQYF	TRBV7-6	TRBJ2-3	.	TRBD1
TGTGCCAGTAGTATATTCCAGTTGGGGGGCACTGAAGCTTTCTTT	CASSIFQLGGTEAFF	TRBV19	TRBJ1-1	.	.
TGTGCCAGCAGTGTATACAGGTTCCCCCAAGAGACCCAGTACTTC	CASSVYRFPQETQYF	TRBV28	TRBJ2-5	many	.
TGCGCCAGCAGCTTTTGGGGTAGCGGGAGTGGGGCAGATACGCAGTATTTT	CASSFWGSGSGADTQYF	TRBV5-1	TRBJ2-3	.	TRBD2
TGCGCCAGCAGCTTGGGTGGACTAGGGGGGGATCAGTTCTTC	CASSLGGLGGDQFF	TRBV5-1	TRBJ2-1	.	.
TGTGCCACCAGCAGAGGTGGGGGGTTCGACTCCTACGAGCAGTACTTC	CATSRGGGFDSYEQYF	TRBV15	TRBJ2-7	.	.
TGTGCCAGCTCACCGGACGGGGACAATCAGCCCCAGCATTTT	CASSPDGDNQPQHF	TRBV18	TRBJ1-5	.	.
TGTGCCAGCAGCTTAATTAACTCCTACGAGCAGTACTTC	CASSLINSYEQYF	TRBV7-2	TRBJ2-7	once	.
TGCGCCAGCAGTGCACAGGGAGTGAACACTGAAGCTTTCTTT	CASSAQGVNTEAFF	TRBV10-1	TRBJ1-1	.	.
TGTGCCAGCAGTTCAAATAGCGGGAGTAGGAATGAGCAGTTCTTC	CASSSNSGSRNEQFF	TRBV11-2	TRBJ2-1	.	TRBD2
TGTGCCAGCAGCCACCGGGACAAACCCTACGAGCAGTACTTC	CASSHRDKPYEQYF	TRBV7-9	TRBJ2-7	few	.
TGTGCCAGCAGCTTTTGGGGGCGCTGGGAGACCCAGTACTTC	CASSFWGRWETQYF	TRBV7-2	TRBJ2-5	.	.
TGTGCCAGCAGCTTAGCTTTGGGGAGCTCCTACAATGAGCAGTTCTTC	CASSLALGSSYNEQFF	TRBV7-2	TRBJ2-1	.	.
TGTGCCAGTGGTGTTAGCGGAACAGATACGCAGTATTTT	CASGVSGTDTQYF	TRBV19	TRBJ2-3	.	.
TGTGCCAGTTCGACAGGGGGCGCGAACGGGGAGCTGTTTTTT	CASSTGGANGELFF	TRBV28	TRBJ2-2	.	TRBD1
TGTGCCAGCAGCGCCAGCAGGGCGAATCAGCCCCAGCATTTT	CASSASRANQPQHF	TRBV13	TRBJ1-5	.	.
TGTGCCAGCAGTCCCCCGACAGGGGACAATCAGCCCCAGCATTTT	CASSPPTGDNQPQHF	TRBV6-6	TRBJ1-5	.	TRBD1
TGTGCCACCAGTGATTTGGGAGGGGCGCATAACACAGATACGCAGTATTTT	CATSDLGGAHNTDTQYF	TRBV24-1	TRBJ2-3	.	.
TGTGCCAGCAGCTCCGGACAGCAGAACACTGAAGCTTTCTTT	CASSSGQQNTEAFF	TRBV7-2	TRBJ1-1	.	.